Listed below are T cell receptor beta chains from one sample, sequenced in a study of T cell responses to AZD1222 COVID-19 vaccine. Assay used: immunoSEQ multiplex PCR; TCRdb lists only in-frame clones, some missing. The table includes about 84,000 clones, over 75% detected once. Sequenced material: peripheral blood, taken 28 days after the second AZD1222 dose. Receptors originate from an adult who received the AZD1222 COVID-19 vaccine. Both conserved end residues are part of each CDR3. A D gene is named only where the DNA matches it firmly. Where a row states a size, it is once, few, many or the class of an expanded clone; other rows omit it.

j_gene	abundance	v_gene	d_gene	len	CDR3nt	CDR3aa
TRBJ1-2	once	TRBV18	TRBD1	15	TGTGCCAGCTCACCAACGACAGGGGGCCAGGATGGCTACACCTTC	CASSPTTGGQDGYTF
TRBJ2-3	NA	TRBV5-5	TRBD1	17	TGTGCCAGCAGCCACAATCCCGGGACAGGGGGTACAGATACGCAGTATTTT	CASSHNPGTGGTDTQYF
TRBJ2-7	NA	TRBV7-2	NA	14	TGTGCCAGCAGCGCCTACGCGGGCTCCTACGAGCAGTACTTC	CASSAYAGSYEQYF
TRBJ2-5	NA	TRBV6-6	NA	13	TGTGCCAGCAGCCAACACGCCCTGCAGACCCAGTACTTC	CASSQHALQTQYF
TRBJ2-3	NA	TRBV5-4	TRBD2	15	TGTGCCAGCAGCTCTCCTAGCGGATACACAGATACGCAGTATTTT	CASSSPSGYTDTQYF
TRBJ2-3	NA	TRBV5-4	TRBD2	16	TGTGCCAGCAGCCCGCAAGGGGGTGCGGGGGGGGATACGCAGTATTTT	CASSPQGGAGGDTQYF
TRBJ1-2	NA	TRBV7-9	NA	14	TGTGCCAGCAGCCATGAGGGACGATTCTATGGCTACACCTTC	CASSHEGRFYGYTF
TRBJ2-2	NA	TRBV5-4	TRBD2	15	TGTGCCAGCAGCCTGGGACTAGCGGGAGCCGGGGAGCTGTTTTTT	CASSLGLAGAGELFF
TRBJ1-2	NA	TRBV12-5	NA	13	TGTGCTAGTGGTTCACAGGGTAACTATGGCTACACCTTC	CASGSQGNYGYTF
TRBJ2-2	NA	TRBV28	TRBD2	16	TGTGCCAGCAGTTTACGAGGGAGGGCCTTCGCCGGGGAGCTGTTTTTT	CASSLRGRAFAGELFF
TRBJ1-3	NA	TRBV28	NA	14	TGTGCCAGCAGTACAAGGAGGTCTGGAAACACCATATATTTT	CASSTRRSGNTIYF
TRBJ1-4	NA	TRBV5-6	TRBD1	15	TGTGCCAGCAGCCCGAGGGGCAGGGGGGTTGAAAAACTGTTTTTT	CASSPRGRGVEKLFF
TRBJ2-3	NA	TRBV19	NA	13	TGTGCCAGTAGTATAAGTATGGGGGATACGCAGTATTTT	CASSISMGDTQYF
TRBJ2-7	many	TRBV24-1	NA	16	TGTGCCACCAGTGATCCGGGCGACGGCATTTCGAACGAGCAGTACTTC	CATSDPGDGISNEQYF
TRBJ1-2	NA	TRBV5-4	NA	11	TGTGCCAGCAGCTCGATTCTTGGCTACACCTTC	CASSSILGYTF
TRBJ2-7	NA	TRBV9	TRBD2	15	TGTGCCAGCAGCGTGGGTGCGGGAGGGTCCTACGAGCAGTACTTC	CASSVGAGGSYEQYF
TRBJ2-1	few	TRBV24-1	TRBD2	17	TGTGCCACCAGTGAGCGACCGACTAGCCGTATTTACAATGAGCAGTTCTTC	CATSERPTSRIYNEQFF
TRBJ1-3	NA	TRBV14	NA	16	TGTGCCAGCAGCATCCGACCGGGGTTGGCTGGAAACACCATATATTTT	CASSIRPGLAGNTIYF
TRBJ2-3	NA	TRBV11-3	NA	15	TGTGCCAGCAGCTTAGATGGAGCAGGTGCAGATACGCAGTATTTT	CASSLDGAGADTQYF
TRBJ2-1	NA	TRBV19	NA	14	TGTGCCAGTAGTATATCAAGGGTAAGGAATGAGCAGTTCTTC	CASSISRVRNEQFF
TRBJ2-6	NA	TRBV11-3	TRBD1	17	TGTGCCAGCAGCTTACGGCAGGGGGCGAGGGGGGCCAACGTCCTGACTTTC	CASSLRQGARGANVLTF
TRBJ1-1	NA	TRBV4-3	NA	15	TGCGCCAGCAGCCGCGACAGATGGAGGAACACTGAAGCTTTCTTT	CASSRDRWRNTEAFF
TRBJ2-1	NA	TRBV3-1/TRBV3-2	NA	16	TGTGCCAGCCTACGCGGCGGGGGGACAGGGCGGAATGAGCAGTTCTTC	CASLRGGGTGRNEQFF
TRBJ2-3	NA	TRBV12-3/TRBV12-4	NA	12	TGTGCCAGCAGCCCCACAGCAGATACGCAGTATTTT	CASSPTADTQYF
TRBJ2-6	NA	TRBV20-1	NA	14	TGCAGTGCTAGTCTGGTTTCTGGGGCCAACGTCCTGACTTTC	CSASLVSGANVLTF
TRBJ2-3	NA	TRBV24-1	NA	11	TGTGCCACCAGTGCAGCAGATACGCAGTATTTT	CATSAADTQYF
TRBJ2-1	NA	TRBV7-2	NA	12	TGTGCCAGCACGTTTGCGAGGCATGAGCAGTTCTTC	CASTFARHEQFF
TRBJ1-6	NA	TRBV4-3	TRBD1	16	TGCGCCAGCAGCCAGAGAGGGGGCCAGTACAATTCACCCCTCCACTTT	CASSQRGGQYNSPLHF
TRBJ1-4	NA	TRBV2	NA	13	TGTGCCAGCACAGGAACAACTAATGAAAAACTGTTTTTT	CASTGTTNEKLFF
TRBJ1-6	NA	TRBV28	NA	15	TGTGCCAGCTATCCGGGCCGCTCCTATAATTCACCCCTCCACTTT	CASYPGRSYNSPLHF
TRBJ2-1	NA	TRBV6-5	NA	12	TGTGCCAGCAGTTACATCCCCGGTGAGCAGTTCTTC	CASSYIPGEQFF
TRBJ1-3	NA	TRBV6-1	NA	18	TGTGCCAGCAGTGAAGTTATCTACGGCAGAGGCTCTGGAAACACCATATATTTT	CASSEVIYGRGSGNTIYF
TRBJ1-2	NA	TRBV28	NA	12	TGTGCCAGCCGGAGACAGACTTATGGCTACACCTTC	CASRRQTYGYTF
TRBJ2-1	NA	TRBV2	NA	14	TGTGCCAGCAGTGAAGCGTCTAGGGCGGTTGAGCAGTTCTTC	CASSEASRAVEQFF
TRBJ1-6	NA	TRBV30	NA	12	TGTGCCTGGAGTCTATCAAATTCACCCCTCCACTTT	CAWSLSNSPLHF
TRBJ1-3	NA	TRBV28	NA	15	TGTGCCAGCAGATTGACAGGAACCTCTGGAAACACCATATATTTT	CASRLTGTSGNTIYF
TRBJ1-3	NA	TRBV9	NA	15	TGTGCCAGCAGCGTAGGGACAGCCTCTGGAAACACCATATATTTT	CASSVGTASGNTIYF
TRBJ1-4	NA	TRBV5-6	NA	13	TGTGCCAGCAGTTCCTACGGGCACGAAAAACTGTTTTTT	CASSSYGHEKLFF
TRBJ2-7	many	TRBV6-2/TRBV6-3	NA	15	TGTGCCAGCAGTTACCCCGGACTGCGCGGCTACGAGCAGTACTTC	CASSYPGLRGYEQYF
TRBJ1-6	NA	TRBV7-9	NA	13	TGTGCCAGCAGCTTAGAGAAGAATTCACCCCTCCACTTT	CASSLEKNSPLHF
TRBJ2-1	few	TRBV23-1	NA	15	TGCGCCAGCCCGCGACCTGGGCAAAAACCAGGTATGCAGTTCTTC	CASPRPGQKPGMQFF
TRBJ2-4	NA	TRBV11-2	TRBD1	17	TGTGCCAGCAGCTTAGATCCCCCCGGGACAGGGAGCAACATTCAGTACTTC	CASSLDPPGTGSNIQYF